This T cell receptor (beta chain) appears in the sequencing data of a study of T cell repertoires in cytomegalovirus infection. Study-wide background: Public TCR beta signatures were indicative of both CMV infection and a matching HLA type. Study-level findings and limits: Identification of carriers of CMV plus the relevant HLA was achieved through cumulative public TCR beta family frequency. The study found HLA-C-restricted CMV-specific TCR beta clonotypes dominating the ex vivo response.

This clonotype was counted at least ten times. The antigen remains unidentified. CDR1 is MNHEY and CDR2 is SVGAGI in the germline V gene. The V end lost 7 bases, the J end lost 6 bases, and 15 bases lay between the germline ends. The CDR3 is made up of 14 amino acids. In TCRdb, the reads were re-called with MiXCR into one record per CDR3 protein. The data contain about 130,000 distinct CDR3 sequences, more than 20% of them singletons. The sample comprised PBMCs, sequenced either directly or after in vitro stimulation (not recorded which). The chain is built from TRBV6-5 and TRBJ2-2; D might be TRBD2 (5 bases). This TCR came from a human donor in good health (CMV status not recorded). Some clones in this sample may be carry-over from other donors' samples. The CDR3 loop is CASTPTRAPGELFF. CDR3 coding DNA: TGTGCCAGCACTCCAACGCGGGCGCCCGGGGAGCTGTTTTTT.